This record concerns one T cell receptor beta chain sequence. Its antigen is undetermined. The V end was cut by 8 bases, the J end by 9 bases, with 19 bases between. There are 13 residues in the CDR3. Germline V gives CDR1 MDHEN, CDR2 SYDVKM. The PCR ran on 60 Vbeta and 13 Jbeta primers. Measured with immunoSEQ multiplex PCR; TCRdb has only the in-frame clones, and not every one. This sample has fewer than 100,000 clones, with approximately 80% found just once. The sample belongs to a study of cytomegalovirus exposure and HLA in healthy donors. General observations from the study: Some V segments (TRBV6-2 and TRBV6-3 among them) were excluded as indistinguishable.

Sequenced input: PBMCs. The clonotype comes from a man in his sixties in good health and CMV-seropositive. V is TRBV28 and J is TRBJ1-1; D is possibly TRBD1 (6 bases). CDR3 sequence reads: CASCGGFLSKAFF. Written as DNA, the CDR3 is TGTGCCAGCTGCGGGGGCTTTTTGTCCAAAGCTTTCTTT.